The clone carrying this T cell receptor (beta chain) was seen ten or more times. Its antigen is not identified. Orbital computed tomography, thyroid ultrasound, serum thyroxine and TRAb, and clinical symptoms together informed the diagnoses. Trimming pared 4 bases from V and 7 bases from J, leaving 17 bases between. Germline V CDR1 and CDR2: SGDLS, YYNGEE. CDR3 length equals 15 residues. This entry is derived from a study of T cells in Graves' hyperthyroidism and ophthalmopathy. About the research overall: Peripheral blood collection took place at initial diagnosis, before any treatment. Study-wide results and caveats: Before onset, ophthalmopathy was predicted by the model a median roughly 6.8 months earlier. Most thyroid clonotypes with frequency above 0.001 were detected in blood.

Amplification targeted TCR beta CDR3 regions from RNA transcripts. HTBI primers were employed in a first-round RT-PCR of the TCR CDR3. TCRdb used MiXCR to reprocess the multiplex PCR reads, holding one entry per CDR3 protein. The table records some 560,000 distinct CDR3 sequences, 14% of them present only once. This chain uses TRBV9 with TRBJ2-2; D gene unclear. Material: blood. The sequence was obtained from a woman between 40 and 55 years old with Graves' hyperthyroidism. The CDR3, as DNA: TGTGCCAGCAGCCTTGCACCGACCCTCGTCGGGGAGCTGTTTTTT. Translating it yields CASSLAPTLVGELFF.